Presented here are 29 T cell receptor beta chains from one specimen sequenced in a study of siplizumab effects on memory and regulatory T cells. Profiling relied on immunoSEQ multiplex PCR, and the TCRdb table lists in-frame clones only, not all of them. The repertoire holds 85,000 to 130,000 clones, with roughly 94% as singletons. The sample comprised Tregs sorted from blood. The receptor set was obtained from a human donor in good health.

This clone showed up just once. V gene TRBV5-4 combines with J gene TRBJ2-5, with D uncertain. The length of the CDR3 is 16 residues. With 2 bases removed from V and 5 bases from J, the gap between germline ends came to 19 bases. CDR1 and CDR2 (germline): SGHNT, YYREEE (reference sequence). CDR3 coding DNA: TGTGCCAGCAGCTTTAAGGGTCGGGCCGATTCGGAGACCCAGTACTTC. This gives the protein CASSFKGRADSETQYF.

This sequence joins TRBV29-1 and TRBJ2-3; possible D gene TRBD2, 5 bases. Germline V gene lookup returns CDR1 SQVTM and CDR2 ANQGSEA. This CDR3 is built from 12 residues. The V gene lost 3 bases and the J gene lost 4 bases, with 8 bases spanning the gap. CDR3 sequence reads: CSVDSGSDTQYF. The CDR3 nucleotides are TGCAGCGTTGACTCGGGGTCAGATACGCAGTATTTT.

Only one count was recorded for this clone. The rearrangement joins TRBV25-1 to TRBJ1-6; D is undetermined. This CDR3 is 17 amino acids long. V lost 1 base, J lost 2 bases, and 12 bases lay in between. Germline CDR1 reads MGHDK; CDR2 reads SYGVNS. The CDR3 coding sequence is TGTGCCAGCAGTGAATCTCATTCCCTACCCTATAATTCACCCCTCCACTTT. It translates to CASSESHSLPYNSPLHF.

The rearrangement joins TRBV7-2 to TRBJ2-1; D possibly matches TRBD1 or TRBD2 (7 bases each). The V gene lost 5 bases and the J gene lost 8 bases, with 13 bases spanning the gap. This CDR3 is built from 13 residues. CDR1 and CDR2 (germline): SGHTA, FQGNSA. The CDR3 region has the DNA TGTGCCAGCAGCGGGAGGGGGCGCCATGAGCAGTTCTTC. It codes for CASSGRGRHEQFF.

The V and J genes are TRBV7-3 and TRBJ2-7; 8 bases align to TRBD2. CDR1 SGHTA and CDR2 FQGTGA come from the germline V gene. The CDR3 contains 15 residues. With 5 bases clipped from V and 5 bases from J, the junction kept 11 bases outside the gene matches. In DNA, the CDR3 is TGTGCCAGCAGCGTTATAGCGGGAACCTTGGACGAGCAGTACTTC. Translating gives CASSVIAGTLDEQYF.

V usage is TRBV28 and J usage is TRBJ1-1, with 8 bases matching TRBD1. The CDR3 sequence is 15 residues long. Looked up from germline, CDR1 is MDHEN and CDR2 is SYDVKM. Unmatched junction bases numbered 5, after V lost 4 bases and J lost 1 base. The CDR3 loop reads CASSSAGTGNTEAFF. The CDR3 coding sequence is TGTGCCAGCAGTTCAGCTGGGACAGGGAACACTGAAGCTTTCTTT.

This rearrangement joins TRBV11-2 to TRBJ1-1, with no clear D. The CDR3 spans 14 residues. The V gene lost 0 bases and the J gene lost 7 bases, with 12 bases spanning the gap. CDR1 is SGHAT, CDR2 FQNNGV, per germline. CDR3 in amino acids: CASSLDRPFGEAFF. The CDR3 nucleotides read TGTGCCAGCAGCTTAGACAGACCCTTCGGTGAAGCTTTCTTT.

The rearrangement links TRBV14 to TRBJ2-2; D may be TRBD2 (6 bases). V dropped 3 bases and J dropped 7 bases, with 18 bases sitting between them. The germline V gene encodes CDR1 SGHDN and CDR2 FVKESK. There are 16 residues in the CDR3. In nucleotides, the CDR3 is TGTGCCAGCAGCCACCGAGGGGTGTTCGGGGGCGGGGAGCTGTTTTTT. It specifies CASSHRGVFGGGELFF.

The chain combines TRBV19 with TRBJ1-1; possibly TRBD1 for D (6 bases). The germline gives CDR1 LNHDA, CDR2 SQIVND (reference sequence). The CDR3 has 15 residues. The V gene lost 4 bases and the J gene lost 3 bases, with 15 bases spanning the gap. For the CDR3, the DNA is TGTGCCAGTAGTAAGGGGGACACTGGTTACACTGAAGCTTTCTTT. It specifies CASSKGDTGYTEAFF.

The chain employs TRBV4-2 and TRBJ2-1; no clear D. The V end lost 4 bases, the J end lost 5 bases, and 3 bases lay between the germline ends. CDR1 LGHNA and CDR2 YNFKEQ come from the germline V gene. The CDR3 length is 11 residues. The CDR3 region is CASSLHNEQFF. The CDR3 DNA is TGTGCCAGCAGCCTTCACAATGAGCAGTTCTTC.

The chain links TRBV25-1 to TRBJ2-7; a possible D gene is TRBD1 (7 bases). CDR3 size: 14 residues. From germline, CDR1 is MGHDK and CDR2 SYGVNS. V shed 3 bases and J shed 3 bases, with 12 bases lying between them. This CDR3 reads CASSETGRLYEQYF. DNA of the CDR3: TGTGCCAGCAGTGAGACAGGGAGGCTCTACGAGCAGTACTTC.

The chain uses TRBV7-8 and TRBJ1-1; D not certain. Trimming pared 1 base from V and 0 bases from J, leaving 12 bases between. CDR3 length: 16 residues. From germline, CDR1 is SGHVS and CDR2 FQNEAQ. CDR3: CASSLVEVFLNTEAFF. Written as DNA, the CDR3 is TGTGCCAGCAGCTTAGTGGAGGTATTCCTGAACACTGAAGCTTTCTTT.

The chain couples TRBV27 to TRBJ2-3; D gene uncertain. Germline values: CDR1 MNHEY, CDR2 SMNVEV (reference sequence). The CDR3 consists of 15 residues. The V end lost 2 bases, the J end lost 1 base, and 10 bases lay between the germline ends. The CDR3 is CASSLAALGTDTQYF. Here the CDR3 DNA reads TGTGCCAGCAGTTTAGCAGCCTTAGGCACAGATACGCAGTATTTT.

The chain couples TRBV27 to TRBJ1-6; TRBD1 is a possible D gene (5 bases). Trimming shortened V by 3 bases and J by 9 bases, and 12 bases separated the two germline ends. The germline gives CDR1 MNHEY, CDR2 SMNVEV (reference sequence). The CDR3 loop spans 14 amino acids. This chain's CDR3 is CASSLRGLGSPLHF. The CDR3 nucleotides read TGTGCCAGCAGTTTGAGGGGTCTAGGTTCACCCCTCCACTTT.

In its sample, this clone was seen once. The V and J genes are TRBV29-1 and TRBJ1-5, with 9 bases lining up with TRBD1. The CDR3 sequence is 13 residues long. J lost 4 bases, V lost 4 bases, and 2 bases had no gene match. Germline V lookup: CDR1 SQVTM, CDR2 ANQGSEA. The CDR3 spells CSVAGTGNQPQHF. As DNA, the CDR3 is TGCAGCGTTGCCGGGACAGGGAATCAGCCCCAGCATTTT.

The V call is TRBV6-6, the J call TRBJ2-7; D unclear. V lost 3 bases and J lost 2, with 8 bases in between. CDR3 length: 13 residues. Germline V gene data show CDR1 as MNHNY and CDR2 as SVGAGI (reference sequence). The CDR3 bases are TGTGCCAGCAGTTATTCGGTTGCCTACGAGCAGTACTTC. Residues: CASSYSVAYEQYF.

The gene calls are TRBV5-1 and TRBJ1-3; possibly TRBD1 for D (6 bases). The V and J ends lost 0 bases and 0 bases respectively, with 10 bases between them. The CDR3 is made up of 16 amino acids. Germline values: CDR1 SGHRS, CDR2 YFSETQ. The CDR3 DNA reads as TGCGCCAGCAGCTTGGCGGGGGCCAGCTCTGGAAACACCATATATTTT. Protein product: CASSLAGASSGNTIYF.

The V gene is TRBV6-1, the J gene TRBJ2-5, with TRBD2 identical over 7 bases. Germline lookup yields CDR1 MNHNS and CDR2 SASEGT. The CDR3 extends over 14 amino acids. V was pared by 6 bases and J by 1 base, with 5 bases of the junction left unmatched. CDR3 in DNA: TGTGCCAGCAGGCGAAGCGGGACCCAAGAGACCCAGTACTTC. Protein sequence: CASRRSGTQETQYF.

The chain couples TRBV5-1 to TRBJ1-1, with TRBD1 identical over 7 bases. The germline V gene encodes CDR1 SGHRS and CDR2 YFSETQ. V trimming: 0 bases; J trimming: 2 bases; junction bases outside the gene matches: 4. This CDR3 comprises 15 residues. CDR3 in amino acids: CASSLVQGPNTEAFF. For the CDR3, the DNA is TGCGCCAGCAGCTTGGTACAGGGGCCCAACACTGAAGCTTTCTTT.

The chain recombines TRBV7-3 with TRBJ2-2; 9 bases match TRBD1. V lost 2 bases and J lost 6; bases outside the gene matches: 1. Germline V gene data show CDR1 as SGHTA and CDR2 as FQGTGA. CDR3 length: 14 amino acids. The CDR3 coding sequence is TGTGCCAGCAGCTTAGGACAGGGGTCCGGGGAGCTGTTTTTT. Translated: CASSLGQGSGELFF.

This chain uses TRBV5-1 with TRBJ1-1; D perhaps matches TRBD1 (5 bases). This CDR3 is built from 15 residues. Trimming removed 0 bases from V and 7 bases from J, with 16 bases in between. Germline-derived CDR1 and CDR2 are SGHRS and YFSETQ. The CDR3 DNA follows: TGCGCCAGCAGCTTGGTGGGGACGGTGTCACGTGAAGCTTTCTTT. This gives the protein CASSLVGTVSREAFF. Based on the CDR3 plus reference TRBV5-1 and TRBJ1-1, the full variable domain is KAGVTQTPRYLIKTRGQQVTLSCSPISGHRSVSWYQQTPGQGLQFLFEYFSETQRNKGNFPGRFSGRQFSNSRSEMNVSTLELGDSALYLCASSLVGTVSREAFFGQGTRLTVV.

Here the CDR3 reads CASSEARFYSGNTIYF. The CDR3 DNA reads TGTGCCAGCTCCGAAGCGCGGTTCTACTCTGGAAACACCATATATTTT. This rearrangement joins TRBV5-6 to TRBJ1-3, with D hard to call. The CDR3 is 16 amino acids. V lost 7 bases to trimming and J lost 0 bases, with 17 bases between them. The germline V gene encodes CDR1 SGHDT and CDR2 YYEEEE.

This chain connects TRBV7-2 to TRBJ2-4; maybe TRBD1 (6 bases). Deletions cut 0 bases from V and 5 bases from J, with 8 bases between. There are 14 residues in the CDR3. Germline CDR1 SGHTA, CDR2 FQGNSA. The DNA of the CDR3 is TGTGCCAGCAGCTTAGCTGGGGGCCAAAACATTCAGTACTTC. Translation: CASSLAGGQNIQYF. Drawing the rest from reference TRBV7-2 and TRBJ2-4, the complete variable domain is GAGVSQSPSNKVTEKGKDVELRCDPISGHTALYWYRQSLGQGLEFLIYFQGNSAPDKSGLPSDRFSAERTGGSVSTLTIQRTQQEDSAVYLCASSLAGGQNIQYFGAGTRLSVL.

J is TRBJ2-7 and V is TRBV9; 7 nucleotides align to TRBD1. Germline lookup yields CDR1 SGDLS and CDR2 YYNGEE. The CDR3 is made up of 15 amino acids. Trimming cost V 4 bases and J 5 bases; bases outside gene matches: 12. Here the CDR3 reads CASSRRDSALNEQYF. The CDR3 nucleotides read TGTGCCAGCAGCCGCCGGGACAGTGCATTAAACGAGCAGTACTTC.

V is TRBV18 and J is TRBJ2-5; no definite D call. Trimming pared 2 bases from V and 2 bases from J, leaving 6 bases between. The CDR3 is 13 amino acids. Germline assignment: CDR1 KGHSH and CDR2 LQKENI. CDR3 DNA: TGTGCCAGCTCACCAACTCTTCAAGAGACCCAGTACTTC. Protein: CASSPTLQETQYF.

This chain uses TRBV7-2 with TRBJ2-4, with 10 nucleotides matching TRBD2. The CDR3 contains 15 residues. Per the germline V gene, CDR1 is SGHTA and CDR2 is FQGNSA. V lost 3 bases and J lost 1; bases outside the gene matches: 0. As DNA, the CDR3 is TGTGCCAGCAGCTTTAGCGGGAGGGCCAAAAACATTCAGTACTTC. Amino acid sequence: CASSFSGRAKNIQYF.

This clone was counted between two and nine times. The chain carries TRBV19 and TRBJ1-5; D not certain. The CDR3 contains 12 residues. Germline V gives CDR1 LNHDA, CDR2 SQIVND (reference sequence). With 3 bases removed from V and 6 bases from J, the gap between germline ends came to 6 bases. The CDR3 sequence: CASSMFGQPQHF. DNA for the CDR3: TGTGCCAGTAGTATGTTCGGTCAGCCCCAGCATTTT.

The chain joins TRBV27 to TRBJ2-2; D remains ambiguous. The CDR3 covers 14 residues. V was cut by 3 bases and J by 3 bases, with 8 bases left in between. Germline V gene sequence: CDR1 MNHEY, CDR2 SMNVEV (reference sequence). This chain's CDR3 is CASSLAVDTGELFF. CDR3 nucleotides: TGTGCCAGCAGTTTGGCCGTGGACACCGGGGAGCTGTTTTTT.

This sequence joins TRBV10-1 and TRBJ2-7; 9 bases are a match to TRBD1. This CDR3 comprises 14 residues. V shed 6 bases, J shed 6 bases, and the junction held 9 bases outside the gene matches. Germline CDR1 is WNHNN and CDR2 is SYGVQD (reference sequence). The CDR3 sequence is CASSLLDRGSEQYF. CDR3 DNA: TGCGCCAGCAGCCTTTTGGACAGGGGATCCGAGCAGTACTTC.